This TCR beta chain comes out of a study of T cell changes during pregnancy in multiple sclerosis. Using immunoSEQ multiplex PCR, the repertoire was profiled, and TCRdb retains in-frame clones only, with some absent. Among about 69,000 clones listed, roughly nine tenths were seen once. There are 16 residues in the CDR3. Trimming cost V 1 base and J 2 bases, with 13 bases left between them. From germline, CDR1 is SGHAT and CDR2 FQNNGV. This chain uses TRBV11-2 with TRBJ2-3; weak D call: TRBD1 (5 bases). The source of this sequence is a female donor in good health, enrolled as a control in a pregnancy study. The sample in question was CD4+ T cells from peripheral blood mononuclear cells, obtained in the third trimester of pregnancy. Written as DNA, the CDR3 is TGTGCCAGCAGCTTAGCTCTGGGGCCTTACACAGATACGCAGTATTTT. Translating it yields CASSLALGPYTDTQYF.